Following are 28 T cell receptor beta chains from one sample sequenced in a study of cytomegalovirus exposure and HLA in healthy donors. A multiplex PCR was run with 60 Vbeta primers and 13 Jbeta primers. TCRdb's copy holds only in-frame clones and misses some; the assay was immunoSEQ multiplex PCR. The table records about 97,000 clones, under 85% of them present only once. What was sequenced was PBMCs. The receptors shown here come from a middle-aged man in good health and CMV-seronegative.

The chain carries TRBV2 and TRBJ2-7; no clear D gene. CDR3 length equals 14 residues. The germline V gene has CDR1 SNHLY and CDR2 FYNNEI. V was trimmed by 6 bases and J by 0 bases, leaving 12 bases between them. The CDR3 DNA follows: TGTGCCAGCAGGGAGCAGATAAACTCCTACGAGCAGTACTTC. Its translation: CASREQINSYEQYF.

About this clone: The junction differs from germline at one of its ends, possibly a read error. The chain has TRBV7-7 and TRBJ2-2; a weak D match, TRBD2 (6 bases). This CDR3 is built from 15 residues. CDR1 and CDR2 (germline): SSHAT, FNYEAQ (reference sequence). The CDR3 bases are TGTGCTAGCAGCTCCACTACGGGAGTCACCGGGGAGCTGTTTTTT. Protein sequence: CASSSTTGVTGELFF.

V is TRBV5-5 and J is TRBJ1-6; 9 nucleotides match TRBD1. The CDR3 sequence is 15 residues long. Per the germline V gene, CDR1 is SGHKS and CDR2 is YYEKEE (reference sequence). V trimming: 4 bases; J trimming: 6 bases; junction bases outside the gene matches: 5. The CDR3 spells CASSPRQGGNSPLHF. CDR3 nucleotide sequence: TGTGCCAGCAGCCCCAGACAGGGGGGTAATTCACCCCTCCACTTT. Filled out from reference TRBV5-5 and TRBJ1-6, the complete variable domain reads DAGVTQSPTHLIKTRGQQVTLRCSPISGHKSVSWYQQVLGQGPQFIFQYYEKEERGRGNFPDRFSARQFPNYSSELNVNALLLGDSALYLCASSPRQGGNSPLHFGNGTRLTVT.

The chain has TRBV5-1 and TRBJ1-4, with TRBD1 matching over 7 bases. The V gene's germline CDR1 is SGHRS and CDR2 YFSETQ. The J segment lost 6 bases and the V segment lost 5 bases, leaving 7 bases of the junction unmatched. This CDR3 has 14 amino acids. CDR3 bases: TGCGCCAGCAGGGTAGGGGGCGCAGATGAAAAACTGTTTTTT. It codes for CASRVGGADEKLFF.

The chain carries TRBV25-1 and TRBJ2-3; 7 positions match TRBD2. CDR1 is MGHDK, CDR2 SYGVNS, per germline. This CDR3 is built from 14 residues. V lost 8 bases, J lost 3 bases, and 8 bases stayed unmatched. As DNA, the CDR3 is TGTGCCAGCGGGGGGGGGACTAAAACAGATACGCAGTATTTT. Translated: CASGGGTKTDTQYF.

This sequence joins TRBV11-3 and TRBJ1-1, with D hard to call. This CDR3 contains 12 residues. Trimming shortened V by 5 bases and J by 0 bases, and 4 bases separated the two germline ends. Germline V lookup: CDR1 SGHNT, CDR2 YENEEA. CDR3 nucleotides: TGTGCCAGCAGCATCGTGAACACTGAAGCTTTCTTT. Protein product: CASSIVNTEAFF.

The rearrangement joins TRBV7-9 to TRBJ2-1, with TRBD1 as a possible D gene (6 bases). V was shortened by 7 bases and J by 5 bases, with 9 bases between the two germline ends. The germline V gene encodes CDR1 SEHNR and CDR2 FQNEAQ (reference sequence). CDR3 length: 12 residues. The DNA of the CDR3 is TGTGCCAGCACAAGGGGGAACAATGAGCAGTTCTTC. It translates to CASTRGNNEQFF. Using reference TRBV7-9 and TRBJ2-1 for the parts outside the CDR3, the full variable domain is DTGVSQNPRHKITKRGQNVTFRCDPISEHNRLYWYRQTLGQGPEFLTYFQNEAQLEKSRLLSDRFSAERPKGSFSTLEIQRTEQGDSAMYLCASTRGNNEQFFGPGTRLTVL.

The gene calls are TRBV19 and TRBJ1-2, with 7 bases aligning to TRBD1. The germline V gene has CDR1 LNHDA and CDR2 SQIVND (reference sequence). V shed 6 bases, J shed 8 bases, and the junction held 3 bases outside the gene matches. The length of the CDR3 is 11 residues. DNA of the CDR3: TGTGCCAGTAGGCAGGGGGACGGCTACACCTTC. Its translation is CASRQGDGYTF.

The chain carries TRBV6-1 and TRBJ2-5; TRBD1 is a possible D gene (6 bases). The germline gives CDR1 MNHNS, CDR2 SASEGT. This CDR3 comprises 14 residues. The V end lost 2 bases, the J end lost 3 bases, and 10 bases lay between the germline ends. The CDR3 DNA sequence: TGTGCCAGCAGTGAATTGGGACAAGAAGAGACCCAGTACTTC. It codes for CASSELGQEETQYF.

The genes are TRBV28 and TRBJ1-2, with D unresolved. The V gene lost 6 bases and the J gene lost 5 bases, with 7 bases spanning the gap. The CDR3 contains 11 residues. CDR1 and CDR2 (germline): MDHEN, SYDVKM. The CDR3 region has the DNA TGTGCCAGCAGCCTACAGTATGGCTACACCTTC. This encodes CASSLQYGYTF.

The V gene is TRBV7-2, the J gene TRBJ2-5, with TRBD2 as a possible D gene (6 bases). The CDR3 has 14 residues. V lost 8 bases, J lost 1 base, and 14 bases lay in between. Germline V gene sequence: CDR1 SGHTA, CDR2 FQGNSA. The CDR3 nucleotides are TGTGCCAGCGCCCTAGCGAGCTTCCAAGAGACCCAGTACTTC. Its translation is CASALASFQETQYF.

In its sample, this clone was seen a few times. The chain joins TRBV5-4 to TRBJ2-5, with 16 bases identical to TRBD2. Germline trimming cut 4 bases from V and 5 bases from J; bases unmatched to any gene: 5. The CDR3 spans 16 residues. Germline V gene lookup returns CDR1 SGHNT and CDR2 YYREEE (reference sequence). The CDR3 sequence: CASSAGLAGGHETQYF. CDR3 bases: TGTGCCAGCAGCGCGGGACTAGCGGGGGGGCATGAGACCCAGTACTTC.

In the case of this clone: The same CDR3 also results from other DNA sequences found in this sample. CDR3 nucleotides: TGTGCCAGCAGTTTAGAACAGATTAATTCACCCCTCCACTTT. It specifies CASSLEQINSPLHF. V is TRBV28 and J is TRBJ1-6; D gene ambiguous. Germline lookup yields CDR1 MDHEN and CDR2 SYDVKM. The V and J ends lost 2 bases and 6 bases respectively, with 8 bases between them. CDR3 size: 14 residues.

The V and J genes are TRBV30 and TRBJ1-2; 8 bases map to TRBD1. The CDR3 is made up of 13 amino acids. V lost 2 bases, J lost 7 bases, and 6 bases stayed unmatched. The germline V gene has CDR1 GTSNPN and CDR2 SVGIG (reference sequence). The CDR3 bases are TGTGCCTGGAGTCCAGGGGGCAACGGTGGCTACACCTTC. This gives the protein CAWSPGGNGGYTF.

V gene TRBV5-1 combines with J gene TRBJ2-5; TRBD1 agrees at 9 bases. The CDR3 runs to 14 residues. The V segment lost 4 bases and the J segment 5 bases; nucleotides outside the gene matches: 6. Germline V gives CDR1 SGHRS, CDR2 YFSETQ. CDR3 sequence: CASSRTGAGETQYF. The CDR3, as DNA: TGCGCCAGCAGCCGGACAGGGGCGGGGGAGACCCAGTACTTC.

This chain joins TRBV5-1 and TRBJ2-7, with 12 bases that match TRBD2. Germline lookup yields CDR1 SGHRS and CDR2 YFSETQ. The CDR3 runs 15 residues. V lost 1 base, J lost 6 bases, and 5 bases stayed unmatched. The CDR3 reads CASSLTSGGLSEQYF. DNA of the CDR3: TGCGCCAGCAGCTTGACTAGCGGGGGGCTCTCCGAGCAGTACTTC.

The rearrangement joins TRBV18 to TRBJ2-2; no clear D. CDR1 is KGHSH and CDR2 is LQKENI in the germline V gene. This CDR3 comprises 14 residues. V was cut by 3 bases and J by 0 bases, with 5 bases left in between. Here the CDR3 reads CASSPVSNTGELFF. For the CDR3, the DNA is TGTGCCAGCTCACCCGTATCGAACACCGGGGAGCTGTTTTTT.

The V and J genes are TRBV27 and TRBJ2-6; 8 bases map to TRBD1. CDR1 and CDR2 from the germline V gene are MNHEY and SMNVEV (reference sequence). There are 17 residues in the CDR3. V lost 5 bases, J lost 4 bases, and 10 bases stayed unmatched. The CDR3 DNA reads TGTGCCAGCAGTCAGCAGGGGGCGCGTTTGGGGGCCAACGTCCTGACTTTC. It is translated as CASSQQGARLGANVLTF. The variable domain in full, with the rest retrieved from reference TRBV27 and TRBJ2-6, is EAQVTQNPRYLITVTGKKLTVTCSQNMNHEYMSWYRQDPGLGLRQIYYSMNVEVTDKGDVPEGYKVSRKEKRNFPLILESPSPNQTSLYFCASSQQGARLGANVLTFGAGSRLTVL.

This chain uses TRBV4-2 with TRBJ2-3; 8 nucleotides agree with TRBD2. Germline CDR1 LGHNA, CDR2 YNFKEQ. With V trimmed by 2 bases and J by 2 bases, 12 bases remained unmatched. The CDR3 totals 18 residues. Here the CDR3 reads CASSQNPLAGGATDTQYF. CDR3 DNA: TGTGCCAGCAGCCAAAATCCCTTGGCGGGGGGCGCCACAGATACGCAGTATTTT.

V and J are TRBV9 and TRBJ2-7, with a possible D match to TRBD1 (5 bases). This CDR3 has 15 residues. Looked up from germline, CDR1 is SGDLS and CDR2 is YYNGEE. V was pared by 4 bases and J by 5 bases, with 19 bases between. The DNA of the CDR3 is TGTGCCAGCAGCCCCCTGGGCAGGGCCTTCGACGAGCAGTACGTC. It codes for CASSPLGRAFDEQYV.

The chain uses TRBV19 and TRBJ2-2; TRBD2 might be the D (5 bases). The CDR3 covers 14 residues. Germline lookup yields CDR1 LNHDA and CDR2 SQIVND (reference sequence). The germline V and J ends were trimmed by 4 bases and 4 bases, with 10 bases remaining between them. The CDR3 is CASSNGVFTGELFF. The CDR3 DNA follows: TGTGCCAGTAGTAACGGGGTATTCACCGGGGAGCTGTTTTTT.

This clone was counted between two and nine times. This chain links TRBV5-1 with TRBJ2-1; weak D call: TRBD2 (5 bases). There are 13 residues in the CDR3. In germline, CDR1 is SGHRS, CDR2 YFSETQ. V was cut by 0 bases and J by 9 bases, with 10 bases left in between. The CDR3 DNA reads TGCGCCAGCAGCTTGGGGAGGTTGAGTGAGCAGTTCTTC. This translates into CASSLGRLSEQFF. Full variable domain (outside the CDR3, taken from reference TRBV5-1 and TRBJ2-1): KAGVTQTPRYLIKTRGQQVTLSCSPISGHRSVSWYQQTPGQGLQFLFEYFSETQRNKGNFPGRFSGRQFSNSRSEMNVSTLELGDSALYLCASSLGRLSEQFFGPGTRLTVL.

V gene TRBV5-4 combines with J gene TRBJ2-1; 10 bases align to TRBD1. Trimming at V came to 4 bases and at J to 8 bases, leaving 6 bases not matched to a gene. The germline gives CDR1 SGHNT, CDR2 YYREEE (reference sequence). There are 14 residues in the CDR3. The CDR3 DNA reads TGTGCCAGCAGCCGACAGGGGGCAATAGATGAGCAGTTCTTC. Protein sequence: CASSRQGAIDEQFF.

This clone was recorded once. V and J are TRBV18 and TRBJ2-5; D uncertain. The end of the DNA is better explained by TRBJ2-7, so the J call may be wrong. The CDR3 sequence is 15 residues long. From germline, CDR1 is KGHSH and CDR2 LQKENI. As DNA, the CDR3 is TGTGCCAGCTCACCATTTAAAGCTAACTCCTACGAGCAGTACTTC. This sequence encodes CASSPFKANSYEQYF.

This clone occurred a few times. The chain recombines TRBV11-2 with TRBJ2-5, with 9 bases fitting TRBD2. V shed 5 bases and J 4 bases; nucleotides not matched to a gene: 2. Germline CDR1 is SGHAT and CDR2 is FQNNGV. This CDR3 has 13 residues. CDR3 loop: CASSISGGETQYF. The DNA of the CDR3 is TGTGCCAGCAGCATTAGCGGGGGAGAGACCCAGTACTTC.

The chain joins TRBV7-9 to TRBJ1-2, with 10 bases matching TRBD1. CDR1 is SEHNR and CDR2 is FQNEAQ in the germline V gene (reference sequence). The CDR3 is made up of 16 amino acids. Trimming at V came to 4 bases and at J to 4 bases, leaving 9 bases not matched to a gene. The CDR3 reads CASSSFAGTGVYGYTF. Written as DNA, the CDR3 is TGTGCCAGCAGCTCATTCGCCGGGACAGGGGTCTATGGCTACACCTTC.

The chain combines TRBV2 with TRBJ1-1; D not resolved. Per germline, CDR1 SNHLY and CDR2 FYNNEI. The V and J ends lost 3 bases and 5 bases respectively, with 13 bases between them. There are 14 residues in the CDR3. The CDR3 DNA reads TGTGCCAGCAGTGAGCGACTCGATCGGACTGAAGCTTTCTTT. It yields the protein CASSERLDRTEAFF.

The gene calls are TRBV5-5 and TRBJ1-2; D not resolved. Germline V gene data show CDR1 as SGHKS and CDR2 as YYEKEE (reference sequence). V lost 0 bases and J lost 0, with 9 bases in between. This CDR3 comprises 15 residues. Written as DNA, the CDR3 is TGTGCCAGCAGCTTGGGGGCAGCCTCTAACTATGGCTACACCTTC. Translation gives CASSLGAASNYGYTF.